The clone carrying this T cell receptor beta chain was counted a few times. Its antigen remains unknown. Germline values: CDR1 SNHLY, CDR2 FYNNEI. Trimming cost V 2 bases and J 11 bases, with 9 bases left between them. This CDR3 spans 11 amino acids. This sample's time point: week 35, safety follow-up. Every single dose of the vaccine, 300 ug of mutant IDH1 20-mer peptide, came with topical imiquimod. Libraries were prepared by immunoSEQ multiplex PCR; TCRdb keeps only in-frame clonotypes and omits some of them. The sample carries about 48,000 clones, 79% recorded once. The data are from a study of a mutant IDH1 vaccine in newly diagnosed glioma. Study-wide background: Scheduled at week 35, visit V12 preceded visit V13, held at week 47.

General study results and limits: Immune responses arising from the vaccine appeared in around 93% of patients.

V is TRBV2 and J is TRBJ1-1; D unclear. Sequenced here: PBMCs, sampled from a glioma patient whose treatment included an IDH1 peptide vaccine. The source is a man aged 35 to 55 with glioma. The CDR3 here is CASSEFGWAFF. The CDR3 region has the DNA TGTGCCAGCAGTGAATTTGGGTGGGCTTTCTTT.